This T cell receptor (beta chain) was captured in a study of T-cell reconstitution after alpha-beta-depleted transplantation in children. Unique molecular identifiers were used to barcode this TCRbeta library. One entry per CDR3 protein results from TCRdb running MiXCR on the PCR reads. There are approximately 350,000 distinct CDR3 sequences in the sample; roughly 13% occur only once, and 4% to 5.5% lies in the top ten. The CDR3 spans 15 residues. V shed 4 bases and J shed 4 bases, with 15 bases lying between them. This clonotype was counted many times. The chain couples TRBV12-3 or TRBV12-4 to TRBJ2-3; the D call may be TRBD1 or TRBD2 (5 bases each). The receptor was derived from a human donor who donated a stem cell graft to a child with Fanconi anemia. The sample here was PBMCs, taken from the stem cell graft. CDR3 residues: CASSSIMGVPDTQYF. CDR3 sequence (DNA): TGTGCCAGCAGTTCCATAATGGGGGTCCCAGATACGCAGTATTTT.